This T cell receptor beta chain was captured in a study of OX40 agonist ivuxolimab in advanced cancers. The study's findings and limits: Expanded clones tended on average to be more numerous among CD8+ T cells than CD4+.

With respect to this clone: Its matching antigen is unknown.

The CDR3 sequence is 14 residues long. Looked up from germline, CDR1 is LGHNA and CDR2 is YSLEER. The V and J ends lost 4 bases and 8 bases respectively, with 17 bases between them. The method was immunoSEQ multiplex PCR; TCRdb's version includes in-frame clones alone and lacks a portion of them. The sample lists about 83,000 clones, approximately 90% occurring once. This specimen consisted of CD4+ or CD8+ T cells sorted from blood, obtained in a trial of the OX40 agonist ivuxolimab. The rearrangement links TRBV4-3 to TRBJ1-2, with unresolved D. The sequence derives from an adult with an advanced solid tumor such as melanoma, head and neck, liver or kidney cancer. The CDR3: CASSLQVESSGYTF. CDR3 bases: TGCGCCAGCAGCCTCCAGGTTGAATCGAGCGGCTACACCTTC.